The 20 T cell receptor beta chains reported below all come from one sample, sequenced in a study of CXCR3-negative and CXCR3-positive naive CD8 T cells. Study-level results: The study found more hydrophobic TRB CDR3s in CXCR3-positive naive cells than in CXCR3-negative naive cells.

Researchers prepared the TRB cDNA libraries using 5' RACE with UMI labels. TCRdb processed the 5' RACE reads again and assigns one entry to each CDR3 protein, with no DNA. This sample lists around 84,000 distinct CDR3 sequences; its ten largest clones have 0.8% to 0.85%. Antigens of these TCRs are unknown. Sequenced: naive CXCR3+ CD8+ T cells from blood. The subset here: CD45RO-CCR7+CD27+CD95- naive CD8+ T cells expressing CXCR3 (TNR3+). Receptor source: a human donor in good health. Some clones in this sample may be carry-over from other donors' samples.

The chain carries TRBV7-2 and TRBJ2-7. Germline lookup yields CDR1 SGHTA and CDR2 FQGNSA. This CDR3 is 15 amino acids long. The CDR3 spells CASSSGILSSYEQYF.

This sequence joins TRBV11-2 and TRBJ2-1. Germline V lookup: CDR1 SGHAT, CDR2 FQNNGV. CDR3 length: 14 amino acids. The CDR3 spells CASSLMGNYNEQFF.

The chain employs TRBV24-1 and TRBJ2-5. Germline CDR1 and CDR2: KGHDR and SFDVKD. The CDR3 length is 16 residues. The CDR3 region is CATSDLPDVAQETQYF.

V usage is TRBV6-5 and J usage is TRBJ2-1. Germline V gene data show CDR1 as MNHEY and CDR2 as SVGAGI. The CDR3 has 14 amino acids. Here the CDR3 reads CASSYSEAHNEQFF.

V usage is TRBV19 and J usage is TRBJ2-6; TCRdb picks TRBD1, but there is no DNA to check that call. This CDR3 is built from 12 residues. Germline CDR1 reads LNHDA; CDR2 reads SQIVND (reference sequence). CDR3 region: CATAPGANVLTF.

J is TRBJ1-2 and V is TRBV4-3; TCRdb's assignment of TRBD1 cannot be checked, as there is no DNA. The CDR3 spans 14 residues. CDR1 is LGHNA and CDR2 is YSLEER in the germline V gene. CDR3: CASSQGVGGHGYTF.

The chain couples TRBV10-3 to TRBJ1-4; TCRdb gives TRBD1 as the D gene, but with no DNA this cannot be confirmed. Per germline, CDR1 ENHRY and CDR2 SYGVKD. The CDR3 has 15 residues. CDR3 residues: CAISERVQGAEKLFF.

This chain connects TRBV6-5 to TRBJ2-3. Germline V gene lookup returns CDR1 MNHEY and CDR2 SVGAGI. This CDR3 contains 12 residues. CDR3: CASSPEADTQYF.

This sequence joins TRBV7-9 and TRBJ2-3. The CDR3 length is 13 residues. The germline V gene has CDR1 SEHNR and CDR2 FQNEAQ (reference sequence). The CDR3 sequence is CASSLGGETTQYF. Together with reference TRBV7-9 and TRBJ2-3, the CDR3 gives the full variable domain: DTGVSQNPRHKITKRGQNVTFRCDPISEHNRLYWYRQTLGQGPEFLTYFQNEAQLEKSRLLSDRFSAERPKGSFSTLEIQRTEQGDSAMYLCASSLGGETTQYFGPGTRLTVL.

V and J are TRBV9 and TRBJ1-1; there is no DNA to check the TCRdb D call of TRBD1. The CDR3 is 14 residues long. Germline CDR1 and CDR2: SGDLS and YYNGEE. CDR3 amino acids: CASSTTTGGTEAFF.

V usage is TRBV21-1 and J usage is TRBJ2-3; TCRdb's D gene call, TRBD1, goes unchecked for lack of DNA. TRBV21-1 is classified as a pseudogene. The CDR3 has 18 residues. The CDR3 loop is CASSTKRLRGPRTDTQYF.

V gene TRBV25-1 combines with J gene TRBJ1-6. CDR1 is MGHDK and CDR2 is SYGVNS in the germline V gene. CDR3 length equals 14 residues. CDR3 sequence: CASASSSYNSPLHF.

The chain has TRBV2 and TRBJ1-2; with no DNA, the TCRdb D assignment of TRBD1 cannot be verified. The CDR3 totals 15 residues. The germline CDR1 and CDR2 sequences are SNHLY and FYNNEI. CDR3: CASSHRQETNYGYTF.

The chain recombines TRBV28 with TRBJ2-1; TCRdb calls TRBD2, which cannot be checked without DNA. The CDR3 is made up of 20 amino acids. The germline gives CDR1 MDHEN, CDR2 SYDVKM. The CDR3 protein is CASSPPTGFQREGTANEQFF.

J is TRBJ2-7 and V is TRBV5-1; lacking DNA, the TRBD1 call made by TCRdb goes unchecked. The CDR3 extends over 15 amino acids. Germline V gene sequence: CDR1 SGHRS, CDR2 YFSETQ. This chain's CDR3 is CARIVAPRRLYEQYF.

CDR3 in amino acids: CASSYATGPYNEQFF. The V gene is TRBV6-5, the J gene TRBJ2-1. In germline, CDR1 is MNHEY, CDR2 SVGAGI. This CDR3 has 15 residues.

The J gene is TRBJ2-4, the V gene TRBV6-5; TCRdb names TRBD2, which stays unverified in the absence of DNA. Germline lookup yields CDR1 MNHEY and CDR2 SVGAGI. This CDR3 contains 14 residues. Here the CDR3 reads CASRLSGAKNIQYF.

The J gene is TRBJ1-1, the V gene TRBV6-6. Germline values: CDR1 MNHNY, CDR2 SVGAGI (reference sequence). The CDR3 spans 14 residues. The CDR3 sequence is CASSYVGINTEAFF.

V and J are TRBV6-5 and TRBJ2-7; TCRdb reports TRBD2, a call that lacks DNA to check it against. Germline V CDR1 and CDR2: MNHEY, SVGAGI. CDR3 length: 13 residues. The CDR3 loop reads CASSALEGYEQYF.

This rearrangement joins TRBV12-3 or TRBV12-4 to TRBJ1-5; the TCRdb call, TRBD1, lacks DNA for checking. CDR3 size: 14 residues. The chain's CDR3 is CASSFPGEGQPQHF.